This record looks at one T cell receptor beta chain sequence and its context. The target antigen is unknown. This sample is part of a study of Ad26.COV2.S vaccination and SARS-CoV-2 variants. Study findings and constraints: Relative to placebo recipients, vaccine recipients exhibited elevated spike-specific TCR breadth. Recipients of vaccine and of placebo showed similar breadth of their non-spike TCR repertoires. TCR breadth and depth analyses may have underestimated total T cell responses.

V lost 2 bases and J lost 5, with 3 bases in between. CDR3 length: 11 residues. Profiled with immunoSEQ multiplex PCR; TCRdb holds only in-frame clones, not every one. The table has 120,000 to 150,000 clones, 86% seen once. The clonotype comes from a human donor who had recovered from COVID-19. The chain links TRBV12-3 or TRBV12-4 to TRBJ1-1; D remains ambiguous. The sample here was peripheral blood, taken after recovery from COVID-19. CDR3 protein: CASSLKTEAFF. The CDR3 region has the DNA TGTGCCAGCAGTTTAAAAACTGAAGCTTTCTTT.